What follows are 21 T cell receptor beta chains derived from one specimen sequenced in a study of shared clonotypes between healthy human individuals. Generated by immunoSEQ multiplex PCR, the TCRdb table keeps only in-frame clones and is missing some. The sample has about 1.1 million clones; 60% to 85% are singletons. Sequences were obtained from memory CD4+ T cells from PBMCs. Subset meaning: CD45RA-negative fraction. All receptors come from a man between 18 and 35 years old in good health. Some clones in this sample may be carry-over from other donors' samples.

This clone turned up a few times. This chain uses TRBV9 with TRBJ1-1; D ambiguous. Germline V gene data show CDR1 as SGDLS and CDR2 as YYNGEE. Trimming removed 2 bases at V and 3 bases at J, with 8 bases between. The CDR3 runs 13 residues. In DNA, the CDR3 is TGTGCCAGCAGCGTCGACACAGACACTGAAGCTTTCTTT. It is translated as CASSVDTDTEAFF.

The V gene is TRBV6-1, the J gene TRBJ2-7, with 11 bases lining up with TRBD2. The germline gives CDR1 MNHNS, CDR2 SASEGT. CDR3 length: 15 residues. Trimming at V came to 6 bases and at J to 3 bases, leaving 7 bases not matched to a gene. Here the CDR3 reads CASRTLAGGSYEQYF. CDR3 in DNA: TGTGCCAGCAGAACCCTAGCGGGAGGTAGCTACGAGCAGTACTTC.

V is TRBV10-2 and J is TRBJ2-1; weak D call: TRBD2 (5 bases). CDR1 is WSHSY and CDR2 is SAAADI in the germline V gene. V shed 4 bases and J shed 2 bases, with 9 bases lying between them. The CDR3 is made up of 14 amino acids. The CDR3 coding sequence is TGCGCCAGCAGTGTGTCTAGCCCCTACAATGAGCAGTTCTTC. This gives the protein CASSVSSPYNEQFF.

This clone was seen more than once but under ten times. The V call is TRBV15, the J call TRBJ1-5, with TRBD1 matching 7 bases. Losses at the gene ends were 3 bases for V and 6 bases for J; bases not matched to a gene: 5. The germline V gene has CDR1 LNHNV and CDR2 YYDKDF (reference sequence). This CDR3 spans 14 amino acids. The CDR3 sequence: CATSSRQGTQPQHF. CDR3 DNA sequence: TGTGCCACCAGCAGCAGACAGGGAACTCAGCCCCAGCATTTT.

The rearrangement links TRBV10-3 to TRBJ2-4; 8 bases fit TRBD2. The CDR3 is 19 residues long. Germline CDR1 is ENHRY and CDR2 is SYGVKD. V gave up 3 bases and J gave up 0 bases; unmatched junction bases: 13. In nucleotides, the CDR3 is TGTGCCATCAGTGAACAGGGTCCGGGACTAGGTTCAGCCAAAAACATTCAGTACTTC. Protein: CAISEQGPGLGSAKNIQYF.

The J gene is TRBJ2-7, the V gene TRBV5-6; D unclear. This CDR3 spans 15 amino acids. Trimming pared 4 bases from V and 6 bases from J, leaving 20 bases between. Germline V CDR1 and CDR2: SGHDT, YYEEEE. The CDR3 DNA reads TGTGCCAGCAGCCCAGACCGGGCCGCCGGCCGCGAGCAGTACTTC. Encoded protein: CASSPDRAAGREQYF. The full variable domain, with the rest looked up from reference TRBV5-6 and TRBJ2-7, is DAGVTQSPTHLIKTRGQQVTLRCSPKSGHDTVSWYQQALGQGPQFIFQYYEEEERQRGNFPDRFSGHQFPNYSSELNVNALLLGDSALYLCASSPDRAAGREQYFGPGTRLTVT.

The rearrangement links TRBV7-9 to TRBJ2-2, with 8 positions matching TRBD1. The CDR3 extends over 15 amino acids. V lost 5 bases, J lost 7 bases, and 9 bases stayed unmatched. CDR1 and CDR2 from the germline V gene are SEHNR and FQNEAQ (reference sequence). DNA of the CDR3: TGTGCCAGCAGCCCTGGACAGGGTAGAAACGGGGAGCTGTTTTTT. It translates to CASSPGQGRNGELFF.

This clone was found a few times. The V call is TRBV28, the J call TRBJ2-7, with 9 bases identical to TRBD2. V lost 11 bases, J lost 5 bases, and 10 bases stayed unmatched. This CDR3 is built from 13 residues. Germline CDR1 MDHEN, CDR2 SYDVKM. CDR3 DNA sequence: TGTGCCGAGGGGGCGGGAGGGCTCCACGAGCAGTACTTC. Its translation is CAEGAGGLHEQYF.

The gene calls are TRBV5-1 and TRBJ1-3; 8 nucleotides match TRBD1. Looked up from germline, CDR1 is SGHRS and CDR2 is YFSETQ. The CDR3 has 15 residues. With 0 bases clipped from V and 10 bases from J, the junction kept 9 bases outside the gene matches. CDR3 protein: CASSLAGQALGTIYF. The CDR3 region has the DNA TGCGCCAGCAGCTTGGCGGGACAGGCCCTAGGGACCATATATTTT.

The chain links TRBV6-4 to TRBJ1-3, with D perhaps matching TRBD1 (6 bases). The CDR3 contains 19 residues. The germline V and J ends were trimmed by 0 bases and 0 bases, with 18 bases remaining between them. Germline loops: CDR1 MRHNA, CDR2 SNTAGT. CDR3 amino acids: CASSDSGGDTLFSGNTIYF. CDR3 DNA sequence: TGTGCCAGCAGTGACTCAGGGGGTGACACCCTATTCTCTGGAAACACCATATATTTT.

This clone showed up just once. This chain links TRBV7-9 with TRBJ2-5, with D possibly TRBD1 on 6 matching bases. CDR1 is SEHNR, CDR2 FQNEAQ, per germline (reference sequence). Trimming pared 4 bases from V and 5 bases from J, leaving 17 bases between. This CDR3 is 15 amino acids long. The chain's CDR3 is CASSYTGNVRETQYF. In DNA, the CDR3 is TGTGCCAGCAGCTATACAGGGAACGTGAGGGAGACCCAGTACTTC.

This clone came up a few times. The V and J genes are TRBV14 and TRBJ1-4; D unclear. Germline-derived CDR1 and CDR2 are SGHDN and FVKESK. Trimming stripped 4 bases from V and 10 bases from J, with 19 bases between. This CDR3 spans 15 amino acids. This CDR3 reads CASSPAIQHGRKLFF. CDR3 DNA sequence: TGTGCCAGCAGCCCAGCAATACAGCACGGCCGAAAACTGTTTTTT.

The V call is TRBV19, the J call TRBJ2-3; D possibly corresponds to TRBD1 (5 bases). CDR1 and CDR2 from the germline V gene are LNHDA and SQIVND (reference sequence). The germline V and J ends were trimmed by 3 bases and 6 bases, with 13 bases remaining between them. The CDR3 runs to 14 residues. DNA of the CDR3: TGTGCCAGTAGTATTAGCAGGGCGTGGGATACGCAGTATTTT. This gives the protein CASSISRAWDTQYF.

The chain is built from TRBV10-2 and TRBJ2-7; D may correspond to TRBD1 or TRBD2 (6 bases each). This CDR3 spans 13 amino acids. Per the germline V gene, CDR1 is WSHSY and CDR2 is SAAADI. With 5 bases removed from V and 6 bases from J, the gap between germline ends came to 14 bases. For the CDR3, the DNA is TGCGCCAGCAGTTCCGGGGGCTGGAGCGAGCAGTACTTC. Its protein is CASSSGGWSEQYF.

CDR3 nucleotides: TGTGCCAGCAGTTTAGCAGGGCCACTTACTAACTATGGCTACACCTTC. This translates into CASSLAGPLTNYGYTF. This rearrangement joins TRBV28 to TRBJ1-2; D is perhaps TRBD1 (5 bases). This CDR3 region has 16 residues. Germline CDR1 is MDHEN and CDR2 is SYDVKM. Trimming pared 2 bases from V and 0 bases from J, leaving 13 bases between.

This chain links TRBV7-6 with TRBJ1-1; 11 bases match TRBD1. J was trimmed by 1 base and V by 5 bases; bases with no gene match: 9. The CDR3 has 17 amino acids. The germline V gene has CDR1 SGHVS and CDR2 FNYEAQ. CDR3 residues: CASSPRDRGTGNTEAFF. The CDR3 bases are TGTGCCAGCAGCCCGCGGGACAGGGGGACGGGGAACACTGAAGCTTTCTTT. Based on the CDR3 plus reference TRBV7-6 and TRBJ1-1, the full variable domain is GAGVSQSPRYKVTKRGQDVALRCDPISGHVSLYWYRQALGQGPEFLTYFNYEAQQDKSGLPNDRFSAERPEGSISTLTIQRTEQRDSAMYRCASSPRDRGTGNTEAFFGQGTRLTVV.

V gene TRBV29-1 combines with J gene TRBJ2-3, with no clear D. In germline, CDR1 is SQVTM, CDR2 ANQGSEA. This CDR3 contains 12 residues. The germline V and J ends were trimmed by 4 bases and 4 bases, with 9 bases remaining between them. In DNA form, the CDR3 reads TGCAGCGTTGTGTATGGTCCAGATACGCAGTATTTT. It specifies CSVVYGPDTQYF.

The V call is TRBV19, the J call TRBJ2-7; 9 nucleotides align to TRBD2. The V gene end was trimmed by 0 bases and the J gene end by 6 bases; junction bases not matched to a gene: 12. The CDR3 consists of 17 residues. Germline lookup yields CDR1 LNHDA and CDR2 SQIVND (reference sequence). CDR3 sequence (DNA): TGTGCCAGTAGTATAGATCGCGGAAGCCTAGCGGGAACCGAGCAGTACTTC. Translated: CASSIDRGSLAGTEQYF.

V gene TRBV28 combines with J gene TRBJ1-2, with D unclear. This CDR3 contains 10 residues. Per germline, CDR1 MDHEN and CDR2 SYDVKM. Trimming took off 6 bases at V and 8 bases at J, with 7 bases between the two ends. The CDR3 sequence is CASRQRGYTF. The CDR3 DNA reads TGTGCCAGCAGGCAACGGGGCTACACCTTC.

This clone came up many times. The chain is built from TRBV2 and TRBJ2-7; D ambiguous. V was clipped by 7 bases and J by 1 base, with 8 bases between them. The CDR3 totals 12 residues. The germline gives CDR1 SNHLY, CDR2 FYNNEI. The CDR3 nucleotides read TGTGCCAGCACTTCAGAGTCCTACGAGCAGTACTTC. Encoded protein: CASTSESYEQYF.

The rearrangement links TRBV6-1 to TRBJ2-7; D uncertain. The CDR3 totals 13 residues. Trimming cost V 1 base and J 8 bases, with 12 bases left between them. Germline assignment: CDR1 MNHNS and CDR2 SASEGT. The CDR3, as DNA: TGTGCCAGCAGTGAAGACGGTCTCTGGAAGCAGTACTTC. Protein: CASSEDGLWKQYF.